The 21 T cell receptor beta chains given below trace back to one sample, sequenced in a study of early T cells in non-severe SARS-CoV-2 infection. TCRdb reanalysed the 5' RACE reads using MiXCR and keeps one entry per CDR3 protein. Of over 100,000 distinct CDR3 sequences in the sample, around 14% were seen once. Sequences were obtained from whole blood. The receptors here all came from an adult who was a healthcare worker with PCR-confirmed SARS-CoV-2 infection or an uninfected control (not recorded which).

This clonotype showed up just a few times. The V gene is TRBV10-3, the J gene TRBJ1-1; a possible D gene is TRBD1 (5 bases). This CDR3 comprises 14 residues. The germline gives CDR1 ENHRY, CDR2 SYGVKD. Trimming shortened V by 4 bases and J by 3 bases, and 12 bases separated the two germline ends. For the CDR3, the DNA is TGTGCCATCAGTGTGGGGGGAGGGGACACTGAAGCTTTCTTT. Its protein product is CAISVGGGDTEAFF.

This clonotype was seen more than once but under ten times. V and J are TRBV27 and TRBJ1-6, with a weak D call TRBD1 (6 bases). V lost 6 bases, J lost 6 bases, and 9 bases lay in between. Germline V CDR1 and CDR2: MNHEY, SMNVEV (reference sequence). The CDR3 has 13 residues. The CDR3 protein is CASSTGINSPLHF. The CDR3 DNA follows: TGTGCCAGCAGCACAGGGATTAATTCACCCCTCCACTTT.

This clonotype appeared many times. The chain has TRBV27 and TRBJ2-1; TRBD2 matches 9 bases. Germline values: CDR1 MNHEY, CDR2 SMNVEV (reference sequence). With V trimmed by 5 bases and J by 8 bases, 10 bases remained unmatched. This CDR3 is 15 amino acids long. The CDR3 DNA follows: TGTGCCAGCAGTCCTCTGGCGGGAGGGGTCCATGAGCAGTTCTTC. The encoded protein is CASSPLAGGVHEQFF.

In its sample, this clonotype was seen many times. The chain is built from TRBV2 and TRBJ2-7; D unresolved. The CDR3 runs to 12 residues. Germline loops: CDR1 SNHLY, CDR2 FYNNEI. V gave up 8 bases and J gave up 2 bases, with 10 bases separating them. Here the CDR3 reads CASGAQPYEQYF. Here the CDR3 DNA reads TGTGCCAGCGGTGCGCAGCCCTACGAGCAGTACTTC. Full variable domain (remainder filled in from reference TRBV2 and TRBJ2-7): EPEVTQTPSHQVTQMGQEVILRCVPISNHLYFYWYRQILGQKVEFLVSFYNNEISEKSEIFDDQFSVERPDGSNFTLKIRSTKLEDSAMYFCASGAQPYEQYFGPGTRLTVT.

This clonotype has a count of ten or more. The chain combines TRBV20-1 with TRBJ2-1, with TRBD2 as a possible D gene (5 bases). Trimming shortened V by 3 bases and J by 0 bases, and 15 bases separated the two germline ends. Germline V gene lookup returns CDR1 DFQATT and CDR2 SNEGSKA (reference sequence). This CDR3 spans 16 amino acids. CDR3 sequence (DNA): TGCAGTGCTAGTTTCAGTACGGGGAGCTCCTACAATGAGCAGTTCTTC. Protein sequence: CSASFSTGSSYNEQFF.

The rearrangement joins TRBV14 to TRBJ2-1; D could derive from TRBD1 or TRBD2 (5 bases each). The CDR3 extends over 16 amino acids. Trimming took off 8 bases at V and 1 base at J, with 18 bases between the two ends. Germline V CDR1 and CDR2: SGHDN, FVKESK. The CDR3 loop reads CASSQWDARSYNEQFF. In nucleotides, the CDR3 is TGTGCCAGCTCTCAATGGGACGCCCGTTCCTACAATGAGCAGTTCTTC.

This clonotype was seen more than once but under ten times. V usage is TRBV4-1 and J usage is TRBJ2-3, with D uncertain. The CDR3 extends over 14 amino acids. Germline V gene data show CDR1 as MGHRA and CDR2 as YSYEKL. Deletions cut 0 bases from V and 2 bases from J, with 6 bases between. CDR3 coding DNA: TGCGCCAGCAGCCAAGAGGAGATCACAGATACGCAGTATTTT. Encoded protein: CASSQEEITDTQYF.

This clonotype was counted ten times or more. The chain uses TRBV20-1 and TRBJ1-1, with D uncertain. This CDR3 comprises 12 residues. Trimming shortened V by 2 bases and J by 4 bases, and 8 bases separated the two germline ends. CDR1 is DFQATT, CDR2 SNEGSKA, per germline (reference sequence). CDR3 amino acids: CSARRQTTEAFF. As DNA, the CDR3 is TGCAGTGCTAGAAGGCAGACCACTGAAGCTTTCTTT.

In its sample, this clonotype was seen a few times. The chain couples TRBV2 to TRBJ1-1; TRBD1 is a possible D gene (6 bases). CDR1 SNHLY and CDR2 FYNNEI come from the germline V gene. Trimming pared 7 bases from V and 0 bases from J, leaving 12 bases between. The CDR3 totals 14 residues. In nucleotides, the CDR3 is TGTGCCAGCAACCAACAGGGAGTGAACACTGAAGCTTTCTTT. Translated, it gives CASNQQGVNTEAFF.

This clonotype was counted at least ten times. The genes are TRBV7-2 and TRBJ2-3, with 7 bases that match TRBD2. This CDR3 comprises 17 residues. Germline CDR1 reads SGHTA; CDR2 reads FQGNSA. V dropped 3 bases and J dropped 7; count of bases not matched to a gene: 16. The CDR3 is CASSFTRLAAHANTQYF. CDR3 nucleotide sequence: TGTGCCAGCAGCTTCACGCGACTAGCTGCTCACGCAAATACGCAGTATTTT.

This chain links TRBV2 with TRBJ2-3; D is unresolved. Between the trimmed V and J ends, which lost 8 bases and 0 bases, there was a span of 12 bases. CDR1 and CDR2 (germline): SNHLY, FYNNEI. This CDR3 comprises 14 residues. CDR3 amino acids: CASFSVSSTDTQYF. For the CDR3, the DNA is TGTGCCAGCTTTAGTGTGTCTAGCACAGATACGCAGTATTTT.

The chain combines TRBV4-3 with TRBJ1-6; tentative D call: TRBD1 (5 bases). The CDR3 runs 16 residues. CDR1 and CDR2 from the germline V gene are LGHNA and YSLEER. V lost 3 bases to trimming and J lost 7 bases, with 16 bases between them. CDR3 coding DNA: TGCGCCAGCAGCCAGCGCAGGGAAGGAGGCAATTCACCCCTCCACTTT. Its translation: CASSQRREGGNSPLHF.

This clonotype was counted ten times or more. The chain employs TRBV9 and TRBJ2-7; tentative D call: TRBD2 (6 bases). Germline assignment: CDR1 SGDLS and CDR2 YYNGEE. V lost 2 bases and J lost 5, with 8 bases in between. This CDR3 region has 12 residues. The CDR3 DNA follows: TGTGCCAGCAGCGTGGGGGGAAACGAGCAGTACTTC. It translates to CASSVGGNEQYF.

This clonotype was recorded many times. One end of the junction is discordant with germline, which a read error may explain. The chain uses TRBV11-2 and TRBJ2-2; D gene unclear. The CDR3 is 16 residues long. Germline CDR1 SGHAT, CDR2 FQNNGV. CDR3 loop: CASSSRSPANPGELFF. CDR3 sequence (DNA): TGTGCCAGCAGCTCACGGTCCCCGGCGAACCCCGGGGAGCTGTTTTTT.

The DNA of the CDR3 is TGTGCCAGCAGCTTTGGACTAGCGGCGAACACCGGGGAGCTGTTTTTT. Protein product: CASSFGLAANTGELFF. This rearrangement joins TRBV7-6 to TRBJ2-2; 10 nucleotides align to TRBD2. The CDR3 contains 16 residues. The trim removed 3 bases at V and 0 bases at J, leaving 1 base unmatched. Germline CDR1 and CDR2: SGHVS and FNYEAQ.

This clonotype was recorded once. The chain employs TRBV12-3 or TRBV12-4 and TRBJ2-1, with TRBD1 as a possible D gene (5 bases). Trimming took 1 base from V and 9 from J, leaving 16 bases between them. This CDR3 has 15 amino acids. Written as DNA, the CDR3 is TGTGCCAGCAGTTTAGAGACAGAAGGATGGGGTGAGCAGTTCTTC. It translates to CASSLETEGWGEQFF.

Details on this clonotype: A clone one base away is much larger, so this may be a read error. J is TRBJ2-7 and V is TRBV6-1; 8 nucleotides line up with TRBD1. This CDR3 is built from 14 residues. V lost 7 bases to trimming and J lost 2 bases; unmatched junction nucleotides: 7. Germline CDR1 and CDR2: MNHNS and SASEGT. The CDR3 DNA sequence: TGTGCCAGCACACGGACAGGGACAACCTACGAGCAGTACTTC. Protein: CASTRTGTTYEQYF.

A few counts support this clonotype. CDR3 in DNA: TGTGCCAGCAGCCCAACCCGGAGCGGGAGTAGAGATGAGCAGTTCTTC. As protein: CASSPTRSGSRDEQFF. The chain couples TRBV11-3 to TRBJ2-1; 8 bases match TRBD2. Germline-derived CDR1 and CDR2 are SGHNT and YENEEA. CDR3 length: 16 amino acids. J lost 8 bases, V lost 5 bases, and 14 bases had no gene match.

This clonotype was found a few times. The chain is built from TRBV25-1 and TRBJ2-3, with 9 bases identical to TRBD2. The CDR3 contains 16 residues. Germline-derived CDR1 and CDR2 are MGHDK and SYGVNS. Trimming cost V 4 bases and J 9 bases; bases outside gene matches: 14. The CDR3 DNA follows: TGTGCCAGCAGTGCCCACGTGGGCGGGAGGGGGAAGACGCAGTATTTT. It is translated as CASSAHVGGRGKTQYF.

This clonotype showed up many times. The chain combines TRBV28 with TRBJ2-7; D is unclear. Germline V CDR1 and CDR2: MDHEN, SYDVKM. Trimming pared 3 bases from V and 4 bases from J, leaving 13 bases between. CDR3 size: 14 residues. The CDR3 protein is CASSFPTAPYEQYF. The CDR3 DNA follows: TGTGCCAGCAGTTTCCCCACGGCCCCATACGAGCAGTACTTC.

This clonotype came up a few times. The rearrangement joins TRBV29-1 to TRBJ2-1; no clear D. The germline gives CDR1 SQVTM, CDR2 ANQGSEA. The CDR3 loop spans 15 amino acids. Trimming cost V 4 bases and J 7 bases, with 20 bases left between them. CDR3 region: CSVGTELTYWNEQFF. The CDR3 DNA sequence: TGCAGCGTTGGGACGGAACTGACCTACTGGAATGAGCAGTTCTTC.